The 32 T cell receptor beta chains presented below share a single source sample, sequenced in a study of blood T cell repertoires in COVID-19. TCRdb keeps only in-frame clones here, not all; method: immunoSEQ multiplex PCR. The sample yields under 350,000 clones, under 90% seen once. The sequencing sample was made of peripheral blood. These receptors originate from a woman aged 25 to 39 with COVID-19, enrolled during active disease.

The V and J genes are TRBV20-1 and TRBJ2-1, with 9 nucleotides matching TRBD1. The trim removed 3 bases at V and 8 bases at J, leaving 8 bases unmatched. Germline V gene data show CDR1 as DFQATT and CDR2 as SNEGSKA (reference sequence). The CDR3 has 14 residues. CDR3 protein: CSASPGQGIYEQFF. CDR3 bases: TGCAGTGCTAGTCCGGGACAGGGTATCTATGAGCAGTTCTTC.

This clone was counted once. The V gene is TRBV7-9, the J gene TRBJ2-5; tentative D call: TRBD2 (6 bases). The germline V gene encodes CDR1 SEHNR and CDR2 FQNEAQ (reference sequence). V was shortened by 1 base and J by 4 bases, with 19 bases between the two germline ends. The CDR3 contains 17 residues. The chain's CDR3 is CASSLGLGPIERETQYF. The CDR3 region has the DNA TGTGCCAGCAGCTTAGGACTAGGACCCATAGAACGAGAGACCCAGTACTTC.

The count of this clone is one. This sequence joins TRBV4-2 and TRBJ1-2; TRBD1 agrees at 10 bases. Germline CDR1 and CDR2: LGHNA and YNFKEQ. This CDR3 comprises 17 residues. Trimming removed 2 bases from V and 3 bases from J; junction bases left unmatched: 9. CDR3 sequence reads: CASSQPTGGFYDYGYTF. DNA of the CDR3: TGTGCCAGCAGCCAACCGACAGGGGGCTTTTATGACTATGGCTACACCTTC.

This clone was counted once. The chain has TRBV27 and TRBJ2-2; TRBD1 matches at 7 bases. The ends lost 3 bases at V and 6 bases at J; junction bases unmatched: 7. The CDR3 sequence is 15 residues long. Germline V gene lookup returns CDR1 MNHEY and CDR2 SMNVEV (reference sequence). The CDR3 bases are TGTGCCAGCAGTTTCCGTCAGGGGGTCCCCGGGGAGCTGTTTTTT. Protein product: CASSFRQGVPGELFF.

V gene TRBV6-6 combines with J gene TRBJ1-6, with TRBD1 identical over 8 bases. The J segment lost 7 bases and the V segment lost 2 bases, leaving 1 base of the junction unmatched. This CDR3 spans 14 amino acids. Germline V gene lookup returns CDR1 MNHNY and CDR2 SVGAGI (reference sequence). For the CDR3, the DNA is TGTGCCAGCAGTTACGACAGGGGAAATTCACCCCTCCACTTT. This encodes CASSYDRGNSPLHF.

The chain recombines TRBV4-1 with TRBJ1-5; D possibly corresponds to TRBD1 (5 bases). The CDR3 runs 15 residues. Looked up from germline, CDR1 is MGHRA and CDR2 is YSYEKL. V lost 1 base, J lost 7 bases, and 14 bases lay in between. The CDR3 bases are TGCGCCAGCAGCCAAGGTCAGGGCCTCAGGCAGCCCCAGCATTTT. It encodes CASSQGQGLRQPQHF.

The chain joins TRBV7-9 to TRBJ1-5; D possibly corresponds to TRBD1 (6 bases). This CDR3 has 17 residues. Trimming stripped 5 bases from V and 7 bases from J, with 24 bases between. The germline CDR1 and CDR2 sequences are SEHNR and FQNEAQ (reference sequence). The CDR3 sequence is CASSGREQGNAWQPQHF. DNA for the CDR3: TGTGCCAGCAGCGGGCGTGAGCAGGGGAATGCGTGGCAGCCCCAGCATTTT.

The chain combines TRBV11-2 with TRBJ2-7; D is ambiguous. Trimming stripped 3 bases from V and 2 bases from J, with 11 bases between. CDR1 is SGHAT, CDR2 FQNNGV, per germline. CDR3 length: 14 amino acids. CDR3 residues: CASSFVRAPYEQYF. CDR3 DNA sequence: TGTGCCAGCAGCTTTGTGAGAGCTCCCTACGAGCAGTACTTC.

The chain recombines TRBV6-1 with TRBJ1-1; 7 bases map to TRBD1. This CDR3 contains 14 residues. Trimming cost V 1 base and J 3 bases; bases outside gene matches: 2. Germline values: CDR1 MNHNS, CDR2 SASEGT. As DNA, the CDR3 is TGTGCCAGCAGTGAAGGACAGGGTTACACTGAAGCTTTCTTT. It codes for CASSEGQGYTEAFF.

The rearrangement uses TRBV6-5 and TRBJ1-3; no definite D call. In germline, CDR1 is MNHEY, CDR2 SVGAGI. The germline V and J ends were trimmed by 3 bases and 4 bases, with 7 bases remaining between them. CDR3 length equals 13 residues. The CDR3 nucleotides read TGTGCCAGCAGTTATGGAGCAGGAAACACCATATATTTT. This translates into CASSYGAGNTIYF.

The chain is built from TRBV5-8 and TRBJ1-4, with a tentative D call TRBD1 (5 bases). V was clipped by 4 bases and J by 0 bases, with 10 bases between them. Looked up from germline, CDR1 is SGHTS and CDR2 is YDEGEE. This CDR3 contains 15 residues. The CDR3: CASSPGTATNEKLFF. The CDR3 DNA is TGTGCCAGCAGCCCCGGGACTGCAACTAATGAAAAACTGTTTTTT.

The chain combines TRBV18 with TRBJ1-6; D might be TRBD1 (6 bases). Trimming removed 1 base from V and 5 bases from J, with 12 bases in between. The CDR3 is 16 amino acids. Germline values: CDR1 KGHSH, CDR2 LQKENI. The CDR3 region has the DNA TGTGCCAGCTCACCACAAACAGGGCGAAATAATTCACCCCTCCACTTT. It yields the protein CASSPQTGRNNSPLHF.

The CDR3 loop reads CASYITDRDYGYTF. The CDR3 nucleotides read TGTGCCAGCTATATCACAGACAGGGACTATGGCTACACCTTC. The chain is built from TRBV2 and TRBJ1-2; 7 bases are shared with TRBD1. This CDR3 has 14 amino acids. The V and J ends lost 8 bases and 3 bases, in that order; junction bases with no gene match: 9. Germline V gene data show CDR1 as SNHLY and CDR2 as FYNNEI. Combining the CDR3 with reference TRBV2 and TRBJ1-2 gives the whole variable domain EPEVTQTPSHQVTQMGQEVILRCVPISNHLYFYWYRQILGQKVEFLVSFYNNEISEKSEIFDDQFSVERPDGSNFTLKIRSTKLEDSAMYFCASYITDRDYGYTFGSGTRLTVV.

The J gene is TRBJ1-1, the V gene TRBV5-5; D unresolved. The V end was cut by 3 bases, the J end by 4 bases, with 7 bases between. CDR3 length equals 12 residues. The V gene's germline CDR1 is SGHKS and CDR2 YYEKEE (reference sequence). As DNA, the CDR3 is TGTGCCAGCAGCTGGGCCGGCACTGAAGCTTTCTTT. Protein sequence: CASSWAGTEAFF.

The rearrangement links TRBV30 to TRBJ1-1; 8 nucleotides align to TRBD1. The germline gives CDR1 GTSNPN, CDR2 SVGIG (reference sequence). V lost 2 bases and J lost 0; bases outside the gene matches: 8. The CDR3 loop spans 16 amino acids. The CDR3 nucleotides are TGTGCCTGGAGTCCAGGGACAGGCGATATGAACACTGAAGCTTTCTTT. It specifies CAWSPGTGDMNTEAFF. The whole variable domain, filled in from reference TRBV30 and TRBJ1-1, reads SQTIHQWPATLVQPVGSPLSLECTVEGTSNPNLYWYRQAAGRGLQLLFYSVGIGQISSEVPQNLSASRPQDRQFILSSKKLLLSDSGFYLCAWSPGTGDMNTEAFFGQGTRLTVV.

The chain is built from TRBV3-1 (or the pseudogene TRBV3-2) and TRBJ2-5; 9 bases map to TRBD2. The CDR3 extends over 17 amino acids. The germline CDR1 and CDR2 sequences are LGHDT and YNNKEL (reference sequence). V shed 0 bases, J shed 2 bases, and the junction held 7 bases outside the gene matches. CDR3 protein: CASSQDKDLAGQETQYF. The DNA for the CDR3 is TGTGCCAGCAGCCAAGATAAGGATCTAGCGGGGCAAGAGACCCAGTACTTC.

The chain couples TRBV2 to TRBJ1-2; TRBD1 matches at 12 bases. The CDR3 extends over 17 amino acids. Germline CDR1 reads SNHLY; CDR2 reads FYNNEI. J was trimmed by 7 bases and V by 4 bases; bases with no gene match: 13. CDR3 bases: TGTGCCAGCAGTGGGGACCGGGACAGGGGGCGGGGTGGTGGCTACACCTTC. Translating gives CASSGDRDRGRGGGYTF.

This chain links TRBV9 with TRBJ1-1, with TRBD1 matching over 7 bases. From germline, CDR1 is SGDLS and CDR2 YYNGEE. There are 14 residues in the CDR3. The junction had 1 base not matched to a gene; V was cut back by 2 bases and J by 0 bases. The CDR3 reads CASSVDRMNTEAFF. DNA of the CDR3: TGTGCCAGCAGCGTGGACAGGATGAACACTGAAGCTTTCTTT.

In DNA form, the CDR3 reads TGCGCCAGCCAAAAGCAGGGGGCACTAACCGAGACCCAGTACTTC. Amino acids: CASQKQGALTETQYF. This sequence joins TRBV10-2 and TRBJ2-5, with TRBD1 identical over 8 bases. The J segment lost 5 bases and the V segment lost 8 bases, leaving 13 bases of the junction unmatched. The CDR3 is 15 residues long. Germline CDR1 and CDR2: WSHSY and SAAADI.

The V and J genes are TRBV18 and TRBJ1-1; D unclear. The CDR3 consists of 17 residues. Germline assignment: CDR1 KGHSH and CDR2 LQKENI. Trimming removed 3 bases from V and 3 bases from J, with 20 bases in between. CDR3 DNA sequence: TGTGCCAGCTCACCCCTTCAGGTGGGTCTTTCGGACACTGAAGCTTTCTTT. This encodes CASSPLQVGLSDTEAFF.

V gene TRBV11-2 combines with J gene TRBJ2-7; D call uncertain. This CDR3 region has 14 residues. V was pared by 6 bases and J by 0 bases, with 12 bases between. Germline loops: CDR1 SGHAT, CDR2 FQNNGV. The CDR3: CASSPPWASYEQYF. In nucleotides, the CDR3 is TGTGCCAGCAGTCCTCCCTGGGCCTCCTACGAGCAGTACTTC.

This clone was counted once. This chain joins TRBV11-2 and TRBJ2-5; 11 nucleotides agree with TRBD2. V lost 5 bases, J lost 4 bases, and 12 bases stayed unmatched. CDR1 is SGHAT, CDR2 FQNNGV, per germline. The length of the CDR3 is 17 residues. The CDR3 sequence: CASSKIAGGLLGETQYF. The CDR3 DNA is TGTGCCAGCAGCAAAATAGCGGGGGGGTTACTTGGAGAGACCCAGTACTTC. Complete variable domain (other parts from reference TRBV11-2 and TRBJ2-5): EAGVAQSPRYKIIEKRQSVAFWCNPISGHATLYWYQQILGQGPKLLIQFQNNGVVDDSQLPKDRFSAERLKGVDSTLKIQPAKLEDSAVYLCASSKIAGGLLGETQYFGPGTRLLVL.

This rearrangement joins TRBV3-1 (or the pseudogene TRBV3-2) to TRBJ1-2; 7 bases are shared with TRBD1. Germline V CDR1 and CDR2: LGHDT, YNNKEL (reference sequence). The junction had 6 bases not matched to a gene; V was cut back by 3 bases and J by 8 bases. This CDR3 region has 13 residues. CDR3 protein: CASSQQGDRGYTF. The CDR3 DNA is TGTGCCAGCAGCCAGCAGGGGGATCGGGGCTACACCTTC.

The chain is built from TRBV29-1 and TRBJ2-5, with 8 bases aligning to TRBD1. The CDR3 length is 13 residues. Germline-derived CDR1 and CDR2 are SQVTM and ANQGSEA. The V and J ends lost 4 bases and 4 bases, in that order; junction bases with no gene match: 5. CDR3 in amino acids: CSVVRQGRETQYF. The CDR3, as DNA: TGCAGCGTTGTAAGACAGGGGCGAGAGACCCAGTACTTC.

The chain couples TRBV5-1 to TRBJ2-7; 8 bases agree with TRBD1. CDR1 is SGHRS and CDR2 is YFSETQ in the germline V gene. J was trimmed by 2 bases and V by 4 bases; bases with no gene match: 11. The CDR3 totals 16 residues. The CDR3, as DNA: TGCGCCAGCAGCCTAGCACAGGGGGAAGGCACCTACGAGCAGTACTTC. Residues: CASSLAQGEGTYEQYF.

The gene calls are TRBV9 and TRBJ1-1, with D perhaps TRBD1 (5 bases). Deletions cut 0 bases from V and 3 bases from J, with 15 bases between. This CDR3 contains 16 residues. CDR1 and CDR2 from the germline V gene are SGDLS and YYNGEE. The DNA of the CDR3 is TGTGCCAGCAGCGTAGGTCGGTCAGGGTCGTACACTGAAGCTTTCTTT. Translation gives CASSVGRSGSYTEAFF. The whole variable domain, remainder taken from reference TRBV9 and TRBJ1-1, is DSGVTQTPKHLITATGQRVTLRCSPRSGDLSVYWYQQSLDQGLQFLIQYYNGEERAKGNILERFSAQQFPDLHSELNLSSLELGDSALYFCASSVGRSGSYTEAFFGQGTRLTVV.

DNA of the CDR3: TGTGCCAGCAGTCAGGGGGCTTGGGGAAACACCATATATTTT. Its translation: CASSQGAWGNTIYF. The chain uses TRBV6-6 and TRBJ1-3; 8 nucleotides agree with TRBD1. V trimming: 5 bases; J trimming: 4 bases; junction bases outside the gene matches: 4. The CDR3 totals 14 residues. Per the germline V gene, CDR1 is MNHNY and CDR2 is SVGAGI (reference sequence).

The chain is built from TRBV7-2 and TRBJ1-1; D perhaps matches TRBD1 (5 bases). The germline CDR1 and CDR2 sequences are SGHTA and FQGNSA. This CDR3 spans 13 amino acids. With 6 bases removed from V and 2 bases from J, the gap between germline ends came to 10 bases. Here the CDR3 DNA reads TGTGCCAGCAGTCAGGGCCGAAACACTGAAGCTTTCTTT. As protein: CASSQGRNTEAFF.

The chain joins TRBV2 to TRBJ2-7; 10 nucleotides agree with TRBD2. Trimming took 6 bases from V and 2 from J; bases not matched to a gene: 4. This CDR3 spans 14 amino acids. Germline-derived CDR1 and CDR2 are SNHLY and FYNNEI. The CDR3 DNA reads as TGTGCCAGCAGGACACTAGCGGGGACCTACGAGCAGTACGTC. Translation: CASRTLAGTYEQYV.

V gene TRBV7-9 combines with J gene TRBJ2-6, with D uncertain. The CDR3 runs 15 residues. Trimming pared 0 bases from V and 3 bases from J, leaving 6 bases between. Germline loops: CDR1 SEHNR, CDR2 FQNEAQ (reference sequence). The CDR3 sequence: CASSLAGSGANVLTF. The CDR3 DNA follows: TGTGCCAGCAGCTTAGCGGGCAGTGGGGCCAACGTCCTGACTTTC. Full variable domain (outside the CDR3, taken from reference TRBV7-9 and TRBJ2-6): DTGVSQNPRHKITKRGQNVTFRCDPISEHNRLYWYRQTLGQGPEFLTYFQNEAQLEKSRLLSDRFSAERPKGSFSTLEIQRTEQGDSAMYLCASSLAGSGANVLTFGAGSRLTVL.

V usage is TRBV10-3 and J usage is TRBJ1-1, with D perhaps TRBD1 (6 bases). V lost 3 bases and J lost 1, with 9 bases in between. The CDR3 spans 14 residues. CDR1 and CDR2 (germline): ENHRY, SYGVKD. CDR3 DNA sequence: TGTGCCATCAGTGAAGGACAGTCGAACACTGAAGCTTTCTTT. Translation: CAISEGQSNTEAFF.

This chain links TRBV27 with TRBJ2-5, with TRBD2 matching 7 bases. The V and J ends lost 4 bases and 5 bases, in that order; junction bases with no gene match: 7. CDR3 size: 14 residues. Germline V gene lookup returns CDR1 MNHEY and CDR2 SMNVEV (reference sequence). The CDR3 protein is CASSSLASFETQYF. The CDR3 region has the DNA TGTGCCAGCAGTTCACTAGCGTCCTTTGAGACCCAGTACTTC.